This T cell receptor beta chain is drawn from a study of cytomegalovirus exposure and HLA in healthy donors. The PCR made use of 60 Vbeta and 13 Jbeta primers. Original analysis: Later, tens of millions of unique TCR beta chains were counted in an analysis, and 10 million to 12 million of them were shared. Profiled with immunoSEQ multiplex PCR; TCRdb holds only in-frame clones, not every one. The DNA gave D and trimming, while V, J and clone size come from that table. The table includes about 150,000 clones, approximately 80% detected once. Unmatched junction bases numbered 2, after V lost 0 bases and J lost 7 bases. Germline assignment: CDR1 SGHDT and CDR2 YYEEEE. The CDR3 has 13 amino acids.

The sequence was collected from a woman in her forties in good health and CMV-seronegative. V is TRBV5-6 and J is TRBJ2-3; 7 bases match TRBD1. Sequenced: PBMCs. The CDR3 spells CASSLAGGNTQYF. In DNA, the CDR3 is TGTGCCAGCAGCTTGGCAGGGGGAAATACGCAGTATTTT.